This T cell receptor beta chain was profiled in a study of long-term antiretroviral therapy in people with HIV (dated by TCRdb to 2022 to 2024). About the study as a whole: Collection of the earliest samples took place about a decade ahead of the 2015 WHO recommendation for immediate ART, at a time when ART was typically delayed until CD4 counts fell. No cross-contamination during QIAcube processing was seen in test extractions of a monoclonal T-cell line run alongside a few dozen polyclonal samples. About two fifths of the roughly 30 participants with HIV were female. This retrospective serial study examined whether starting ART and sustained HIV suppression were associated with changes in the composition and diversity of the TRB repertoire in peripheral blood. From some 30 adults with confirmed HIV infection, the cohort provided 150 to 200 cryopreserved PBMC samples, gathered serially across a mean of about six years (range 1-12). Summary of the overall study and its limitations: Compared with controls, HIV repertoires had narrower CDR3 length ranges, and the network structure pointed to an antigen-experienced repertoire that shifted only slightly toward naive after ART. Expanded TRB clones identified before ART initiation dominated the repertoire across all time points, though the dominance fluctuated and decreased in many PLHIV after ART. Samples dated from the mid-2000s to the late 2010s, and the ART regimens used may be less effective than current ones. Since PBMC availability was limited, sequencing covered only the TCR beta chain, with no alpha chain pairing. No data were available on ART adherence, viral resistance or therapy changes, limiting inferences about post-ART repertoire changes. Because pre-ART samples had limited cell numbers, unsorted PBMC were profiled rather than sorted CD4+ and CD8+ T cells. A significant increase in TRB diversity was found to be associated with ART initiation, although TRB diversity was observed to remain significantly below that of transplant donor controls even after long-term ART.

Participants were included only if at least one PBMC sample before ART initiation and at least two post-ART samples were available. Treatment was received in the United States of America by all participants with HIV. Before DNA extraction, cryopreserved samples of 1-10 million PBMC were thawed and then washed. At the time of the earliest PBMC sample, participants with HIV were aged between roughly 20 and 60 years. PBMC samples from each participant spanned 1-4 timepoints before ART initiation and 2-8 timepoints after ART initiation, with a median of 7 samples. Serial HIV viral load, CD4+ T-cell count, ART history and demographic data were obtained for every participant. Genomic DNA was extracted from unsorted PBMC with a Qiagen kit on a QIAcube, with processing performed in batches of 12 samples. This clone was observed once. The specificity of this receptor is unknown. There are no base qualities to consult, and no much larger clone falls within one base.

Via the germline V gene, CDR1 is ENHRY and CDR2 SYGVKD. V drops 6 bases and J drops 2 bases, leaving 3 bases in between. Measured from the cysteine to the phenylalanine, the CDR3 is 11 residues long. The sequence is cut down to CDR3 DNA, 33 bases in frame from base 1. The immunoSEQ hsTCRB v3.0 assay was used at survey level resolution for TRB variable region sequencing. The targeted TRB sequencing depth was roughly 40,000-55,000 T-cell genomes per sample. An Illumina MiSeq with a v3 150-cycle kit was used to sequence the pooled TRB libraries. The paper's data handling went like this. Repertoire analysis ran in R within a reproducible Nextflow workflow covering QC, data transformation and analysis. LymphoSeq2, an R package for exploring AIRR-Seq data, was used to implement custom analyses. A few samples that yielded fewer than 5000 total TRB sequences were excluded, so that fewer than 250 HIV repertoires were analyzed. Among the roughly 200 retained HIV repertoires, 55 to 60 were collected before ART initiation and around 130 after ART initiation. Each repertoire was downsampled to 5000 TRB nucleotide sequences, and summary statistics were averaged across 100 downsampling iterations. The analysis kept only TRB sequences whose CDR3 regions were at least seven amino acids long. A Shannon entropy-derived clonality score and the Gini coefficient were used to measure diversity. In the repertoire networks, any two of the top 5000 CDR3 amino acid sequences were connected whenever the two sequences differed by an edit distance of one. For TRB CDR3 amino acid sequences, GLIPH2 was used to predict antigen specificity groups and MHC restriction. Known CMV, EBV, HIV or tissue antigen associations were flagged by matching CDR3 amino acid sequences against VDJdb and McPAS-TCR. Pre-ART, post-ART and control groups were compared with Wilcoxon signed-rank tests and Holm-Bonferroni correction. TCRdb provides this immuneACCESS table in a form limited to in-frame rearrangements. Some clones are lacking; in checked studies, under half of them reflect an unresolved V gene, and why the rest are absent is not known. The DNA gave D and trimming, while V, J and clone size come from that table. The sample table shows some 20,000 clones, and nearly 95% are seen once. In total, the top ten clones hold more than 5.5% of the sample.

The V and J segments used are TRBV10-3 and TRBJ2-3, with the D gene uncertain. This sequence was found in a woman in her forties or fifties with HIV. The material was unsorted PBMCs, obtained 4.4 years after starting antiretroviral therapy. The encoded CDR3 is CAIRTTDTQYF. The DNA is TGTGCCATCAGGACCACAGATACGCAGTATTTT.